The 4 T cell receptor beta chains below all came from one sample that was sequenced in a study of shared clonotypes between healthy human individuals. The repertoire was sequenced with immunoSEQ multiplex PCR; TCRdb's copy has only in-frame clones and lacks some. The sample yields some 680,000 clones, roughly 72% seen once. Sequencing input: memory CD4+ T cells sorted from blood. Indicated subset: CD45RA-negative fraction. The source is a young woman in good health.

This chain links TRBV5-4 with TRBJ2-6; D may correspond to TRBD1 or TRBD2 (5 bases each). There are 16 residues in the CDR3. Germline V CDR1 and CDR2: SGHNT, YYREEE (reference sequence). The V end lost 4 bases, the J end lost 2 bases, and 13 bases lay between the germline ends. The CDR3 sequence: CASSRGPATGANVLTF. Written as DNA, the CDR3 is TGTGCCAGCAGCAGGGGACCAGCCACTGGGGCCAACGTCCTGACTTTC. Drawing the rest from reference TRBV5-4 and TRBJ2-6, the complete variable domain is ETGVTQSPTHLIKTRGQQVTLRCSSQSGHNTVSWYQQALGQGPQFIFQYYREEENGRGNFPPRFSGLQFPNYSSELNVNALELDDSALYLCASSRGPATGANVLTFGAGSRLTVL.

The table lists this clone with a few counts. Sequence at one end of the junction differs from germline and may be a read error. The chain combines TRBV19 with TRBJ1-5; D gene ambiguous. Germline CDR1 reads LNHDA; CDR2 reads SQIVND (reference sequence). The CDR3 totals 16 residues. The CDR3 protein is CASSLDAGRDNQPQHF. CDR3 coding DNA: TGTGCCAGTAGTCTAGATGCCGGCCGCGACAATCAGCCCCAGCATTTT.

This chain connects TRBV7-9 to TRBJ1-2, with D perhaps TRBD1 (5 bases). Germline-derived CDR1 and CDR2 are SEHNR and FQNEAQ (reference sequence). V lost 5 bases to trimming and J lost 4 bases, with 20 bases between them. The CDR3 is made up of 16 amino acids. Here the CDR3 reads CASSPSRDDPSYGYTF. In DNA, the CDR3 is TGTGCCAGCAGCCCAAGCCGGGACGACCCGTCCTATGGCTACACCTTC.

This clone has just one count. The V gene is TRBV6-1, the J gene TRBJ2-7; D is possibly TRBD1 (6 bases). The ends were cut back, 8 bases at V and 2 bases at J, with 10 bases in the middle. CDR3 length: 12 residues. In germline, CDR1 is MNHNS, CDR2 SASEGT. The CDR3 region has the DNA TGTGCCAGCGGGTGGACAGCCTACGAGCAGTACTTC. This translates into CASGWTAYEQYF.